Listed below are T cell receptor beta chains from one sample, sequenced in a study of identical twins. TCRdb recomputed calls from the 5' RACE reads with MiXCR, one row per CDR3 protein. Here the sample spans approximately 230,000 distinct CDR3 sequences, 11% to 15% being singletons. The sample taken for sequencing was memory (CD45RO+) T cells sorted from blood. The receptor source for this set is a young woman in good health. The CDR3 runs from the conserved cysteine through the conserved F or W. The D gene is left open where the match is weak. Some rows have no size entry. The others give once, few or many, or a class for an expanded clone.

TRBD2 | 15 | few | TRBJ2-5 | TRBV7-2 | TGTGCCAGCAGCTTCGGAAGCGGGAGAAAAGAGACCCAGTACTTC | CASSFGSGRKETQYF
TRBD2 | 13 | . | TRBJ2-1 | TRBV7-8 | TGTGCCAGCAGCTCGGTCGGAGCGGGAGAGCAGTTCTTC | CASSSVGAGEQFF
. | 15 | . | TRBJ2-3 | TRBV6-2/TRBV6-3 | TGTGCCAGCAGTTACGGAGCGGATAGCACAGATACGCAGTATTTT | CASSYGADSTDTQYF
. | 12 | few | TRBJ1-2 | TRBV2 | TGTGCCAGCAGTTCACAGGGAGGTGGCTACACCTTC | CASSSQGGGYTF
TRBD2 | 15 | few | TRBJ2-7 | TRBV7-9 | TGTGCCAGCAGCTTTAGACTAGCGGGAGCATACGAGCAGTACTTC | CASSFRLAGAYEQYF
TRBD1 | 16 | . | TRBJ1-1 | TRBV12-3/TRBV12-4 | TGTGCCATCCCGAAGGCCGGGACAGGGTATGGGACTGAAGCTTTCTTT | CAIPKAGTGYGTEAFF
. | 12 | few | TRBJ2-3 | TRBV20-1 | TGCAGTGCCACCATTTCTGGAGATACGCAGTATTTT | CSATISGDTQYF
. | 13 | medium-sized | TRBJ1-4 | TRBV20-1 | TGCAGTGCTCAAGGACGGACTAATGAAAAACTGTTTTTT | CSAQGRTNEKLFF
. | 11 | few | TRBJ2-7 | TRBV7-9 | TGTGCCAGCAGCCTAGGGGAAGAGCAGTACTTC | CASSLGEEQYF
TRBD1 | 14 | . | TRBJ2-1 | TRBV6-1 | TGTGCCAGCAGTGGGACAGGGACGGACAATGAGCAGTTCTTC | CASSGTGTDNEQFF
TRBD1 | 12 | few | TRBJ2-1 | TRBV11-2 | TGTGCCAGCAGCTTAGGTGGACAGGGGAGGTTCTTC | CASSLGGQGRFF
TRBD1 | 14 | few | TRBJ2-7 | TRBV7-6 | TGTGCCAGCAGCTTGGACAGGGGAGGGTACGAGCAGTACTTC | CASSLDRGGYEQYF
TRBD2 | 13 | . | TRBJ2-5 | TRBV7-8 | TGTGCCAGCAGCCCCCGGACTAGCCTGACCCAGTACTTC | CASSPRTSLTQYF
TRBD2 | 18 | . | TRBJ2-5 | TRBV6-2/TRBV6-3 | TGTGCCAGCAGTTACTCGACTAGCGGGAGGGGGAGTACGAAGACCCAGTACTTC | CASSYSTSGRGSTKTQYF
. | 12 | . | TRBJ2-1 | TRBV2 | TGTGCCAGCGGGCGGATTTACAATGAGCAGTTCTTC | CASGRIYNEQFF
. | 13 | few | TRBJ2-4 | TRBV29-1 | TGCAGCGTTTGGGGAGTAGCCAAAAACATTCAGTACTTC | CSVWGVAKNIQYF
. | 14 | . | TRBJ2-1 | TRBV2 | TGTGCCAGCAGCGCGGTTCGGTCCTACAATGAGCAGTTCTTC | CASSAVRSYNEQFF
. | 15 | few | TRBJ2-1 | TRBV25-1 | TGTGCCAGCAGTGAATTGAGGGGGGCCATCAATGAGCAGTTCTTC | CASSELRGAINEQFF
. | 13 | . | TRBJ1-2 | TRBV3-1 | TGTGCCAGCAGCCAAGACGGGGAATATGGCTACACCTTC | CASSQDGEYGYTF
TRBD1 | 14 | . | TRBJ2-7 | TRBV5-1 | TGCGCCAGCAGCCTGGGACAGGGGAACGACGAGCAGTACTTC | CASSLGQGNDEQYF
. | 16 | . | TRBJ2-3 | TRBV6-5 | TGTGCCAGCAGTTACTCGCCCGCGCCGTTCACAGATACGCAGTATTTT | CASSYSPAPFTDTQYF
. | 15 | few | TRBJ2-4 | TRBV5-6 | TGTGCCAGCAGCTTCCTGTCCGTCGAAGAAAACATTCAGTACTTC | CASSFLSVEENIQYF
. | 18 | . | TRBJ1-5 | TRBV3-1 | TGTGCCAGCAGCCAAGATATGGCAGGAGGCTATAGCAATCAGCCCCAGCATTTT | CASSQDMAGGYSNQPQHF
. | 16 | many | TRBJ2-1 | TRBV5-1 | TGCGCCAGCAGCCACGGCGGAACAGGTCGTAACAATGAGCAGTTCTTC | CASSHGGTGRNNEQFF
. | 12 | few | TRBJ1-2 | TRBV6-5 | TGTGCCAGCGGAGACAGTTACTATGGCTACACCTTC | CASGDSYYGYTF
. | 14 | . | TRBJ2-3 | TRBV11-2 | TGTGCCAGCAGCTTAGGACTGGGCTTGGATACGCAGTATTTT | CASSLGLGLDTQYF
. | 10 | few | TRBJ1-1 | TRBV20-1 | TGCAGTGCCCATATTCGGCAAGCTTTCTTT | CSAHIRQAFF
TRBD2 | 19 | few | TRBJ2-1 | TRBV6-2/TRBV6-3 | TGTGCCAGCAGTTACTCTGGCACCGGGACTAGCGGGAGAATCAATGAGCAGTTCTTC | CASSYSGTGTSGRINEQFF
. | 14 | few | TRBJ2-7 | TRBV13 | TGTGCCAGCAGCTTAGGCCGGTTTACGAGCGAGCAGTACTTC | CASSLGRFTSEQYF
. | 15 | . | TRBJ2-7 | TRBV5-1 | TGCGCCAGCAGCTGGGGGACGAGAAGCTCCTACGAGCAGTACTTC | CASSWGTRSSYEQYF
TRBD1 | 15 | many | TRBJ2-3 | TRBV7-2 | TGTGCCAGCAGCTTTTGGACAGGGGGCACAGATACGCAGTATTTT | CASSFWTGGTDTQYF
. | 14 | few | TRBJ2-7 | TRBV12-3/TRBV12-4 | TGTGCCAGCAGTACCCTCGGACCACAGAACGAGCAGTACTTC | CASSTLGPQNEQYF
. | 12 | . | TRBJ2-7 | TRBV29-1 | TGCAGCGTTAGGGGGGGTTCAAACGAGCAGTACTTC | CSVRGGSNEQYF
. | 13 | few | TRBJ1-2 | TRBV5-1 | TGCGCCAGCAGCAACAAGCTCAACTATGGCTACACCTTC | CASSNKLNYGYTF
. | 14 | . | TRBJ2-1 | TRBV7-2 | TGTGCCAGCAGCTTACGAGGCCAGTCGGATGAGCAGTTCTTC | CASSLRGQSDEQFF
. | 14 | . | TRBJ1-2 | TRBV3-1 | TGTGCCAGCAGCTCCCATCGGGGGACTCATGGCTACACCTTC | CASSSHRGTHGYTF
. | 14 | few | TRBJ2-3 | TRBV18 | TGTGCCAGCTCACCATCTAGCGGCACAGATACGCAGTATTTT | CASSPSSGTDTQYF